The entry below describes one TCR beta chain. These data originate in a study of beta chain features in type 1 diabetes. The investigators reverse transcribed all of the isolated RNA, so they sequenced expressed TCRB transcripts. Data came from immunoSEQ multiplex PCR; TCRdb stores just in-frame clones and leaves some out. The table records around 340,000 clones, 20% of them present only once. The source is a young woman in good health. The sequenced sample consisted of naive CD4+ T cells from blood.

CDR3 in amino acids: CASSQAGDTEAFF. CDR3 bases: TGTGCCAGCTCACAGGCGGGGGACACTGAAGCTTTCTTT. The V gene is TRBV18, the J gene TRBJ1-1; possibly TRBD1 for D (5 bases). Germline CDR1 KGHSH, CDR2 LQKENI. V lost 4 bases, J lost 3 bases, and 9 bases lay in between. The CDR3 length is 13 residues.